This TCR beta chain was sequenced during a study of cytomegalovirus exposure and HLA in healthy donors. Across the study: Among the approximately 400 genotyped donors, less than 85% were placed in the Caucasian-associated ancestry cluster.

With regard to this clone: Its specificity is unknown.

60 Vbeta and 13 Jbeta primers were used in PCR. Method: immunoSEQ multiplex PCR; TCRdb's copy keeps in-frame clones and lacks some. The sample lists around 140,000 clones, about four fifths occurring once. The study sampled nominally healthy donors, though unrecorded immune exposures were likely. The V gene's germline CDR1 is SEHNR and CDR2 FQNEAQ (reference sequence). The CDR3 spans 13 residues. With 5 bases removed from V and 4 bases from J, the gap between germline ends came to 11 bases. The study, taken as a whole, reports: The authors excluded some V segments, including TRBV6-2 and TRBV6-3, as indistinguishable. A previous analysis found most TCR beta V segments productive roughly 87% or roughly 30% of the time.

Sequenced: PBMCs. The chain couples TRBV7-9 to TRBJ1-1; D gene ambiguous. The origin of this receptor is a woman between 18 and 30 years old in good health and CMV-seropositive. CDR3 loop: CASSPERPTEAFF. The CDR3 DNA reads TGTGCCAGCAGCCCGGAGAGGCCCACTGAAGCTTTCTTT.